This T cell receptor (beta chain) was sequenced in a study of blood T cell repertoires in COVID-19. Using immunoSEQ multiplex PCR, the repertoire was profiled, and TCRdb retains in-frame clones only, with some absent. The sample holds about 240,000 clones, roughly 80% seen once. Trimming left V 8 bases short and J 3 bases short, with 14 bases between. The CDR3 consists of 13 residues. The germline gives CDR1 KGHSH, CDR2 LQKENI. This TCR was recovered from a woman aged 18-29 years with acute or convalescent COVID-19. The V call is TRBV18, the J call TRBJ2-7; a weak D match, TRBD2 (5 bases). Sample: peripheral blood. DNA of the CDR3: TGTGCCAGCACCCCCGGGATTTACTACGAGCAGTACTTC. Translated, it gives CASTPGIYYEQYF.